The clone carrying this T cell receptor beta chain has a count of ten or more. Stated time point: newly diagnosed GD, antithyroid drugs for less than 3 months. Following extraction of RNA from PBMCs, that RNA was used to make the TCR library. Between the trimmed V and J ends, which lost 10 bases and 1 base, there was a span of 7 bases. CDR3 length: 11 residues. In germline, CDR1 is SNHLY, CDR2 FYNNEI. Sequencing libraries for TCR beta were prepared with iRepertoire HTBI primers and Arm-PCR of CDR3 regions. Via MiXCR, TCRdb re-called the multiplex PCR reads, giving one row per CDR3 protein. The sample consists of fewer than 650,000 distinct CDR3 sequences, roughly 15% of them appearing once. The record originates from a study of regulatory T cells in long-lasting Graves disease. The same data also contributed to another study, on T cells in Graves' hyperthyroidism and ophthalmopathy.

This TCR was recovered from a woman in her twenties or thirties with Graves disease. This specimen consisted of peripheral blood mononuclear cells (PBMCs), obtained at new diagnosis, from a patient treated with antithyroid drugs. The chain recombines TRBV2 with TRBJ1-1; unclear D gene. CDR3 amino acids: CATVGNTEAFF. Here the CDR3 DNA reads TGTGCCACCGTGGGGAACACTGAAGCTTTCTTT.